The rows below give T cell receptor beta chains drawn from one sample of a study of blood T cell repertoires in COVID-19. Generated by immunoSEQ multiplex PCR, the TCRdb table keeps only in-frame clones and is missing some. The repertoire holds around 170,000 clones, with about 85% as singletons. The sequenced material came from peripheral blood. These receptors originate from a woman in her thirties with active or convalescent COVID-19. The CDR3 runs from the conserved cysteine through the conserved F or W. Fields, in order: J gene, clone size, V gene, D gene, CDR3 DNA, CDR3 protein. D genes are given only for firm matches. Where a row states a size, it is once, few, many or the class of an expanded clone; other rows omit it.

TRBJ2-1	-	TRBV7-2	-	TGTGCCAGCAGCTTAGCGGACTATCCCCCAGTCGAGGACAATGAGCAGTTCTTC	CASSLADYPPVEDNEQFF
TRBJ2-1	-	TRBV24-1	TRBD2	TGTGCCACCAGTAAGCGGGGCTCCTACAATGAGCAGTTCTTC	CATSKRGSYNEQFF
TRBJ2-7	once	TRBV25-1	TRBD2	TGTGCCAGCAGTGAAAGTAGCGGGGGGCTATCCTACGAGCAGTACTTC	CASSESSGGLSYEQYF
TRBJ1-1	once	TRBV7-2	-	TGTGCCAGCAGCCTTTATGAAGCTTTCTTT	CASSLYEAFF
TRBJ1-5	-	TRBV6-5	-	TGTGCCAGCAGTTCCGGTGAACTCCCGGGGAATCAGCCCCAGCATTTT	CASSSGELPGNQPQHF
TRBJ2-3	-	TRBV15	-	TGTGCCACCAGCCGCCGCTACACAGATACGCAGTATTTT	CATSRRYTDTQYF
TRBJ1-4	-	TRBV9	-	TGTGCCAGCAGTCTTTCTGGGGCAGGGGCGGCTGAAAAACTGTTTTTT	CASSLSGAGAAEKLFF
TRBJ2-7	-	TRBV19	TRBD2	TGTGCCAGTAGTATGGCCCACGGGACTAGTCTTCTTCGAGAGCAGTACTTC	CASSMAHGTSLLREQYF
TRBJ1-2	-	TRBV12-3/TRBV12-4	-	TGTGCCAGCAGTTTACGGGTCAGCTATGGCTACACCTTC	CASSLRVSYGYTF
TRBJ2-1	-	TRBV7-8	TRBD2	TGTGCCAGCAGCTTCTCGCGGGAGTCTGAGCAGTTCTTC	CASSFSRESEQFF
TRBJ1-2	-	TRBV18	TRBD1	TGTGCCAGCTCACCGGACAGGGGGTCTAACTATGGCTACACCTTC	CASSPDRGSNYGYTF
TRBJ2-3	-	TRBV18	-	TGTGCCAGCTCACCACTGGGCAGCTATAACACAGATACGCAGTATTTT	CASSPLGSYNTDTQYF
TRBJ2-5	-	TRBV5-1	TRBD1	TGCGCCAGCAGCCCAGCGACAGGGGAGGAGACCCAGTACTTC	CASSPATGEETQYF
TRBJ1-5	-	TRBV15	TRBD1	TGTGCCACCAGCAAAGGGGACAGGGTACAGCAGCCCCAGCATTTT	CATSKGDRVQQPQHF
TRBJ1-1	-	TRBV5-1	-	TGCGCCAGCAGCTCGGGACTCACTGAAGCTTTCTTT	CASSSGLTEAFF
TRBJ2-5	-	TRBV28	-	TGTGCCAGCAGTCGCCCTGGGGCGAGACAAGAGACCCAGTACTTC	CASSRPGARQETQYF
TRBJ2-1	-	TRBV19	TRBD2	TGTGCCAGTTTAGCGGGGCGCAACAATGAGCAGTTCTTC	CASLAGRNNEQFF
TRBJ2-6	-	TRBV10-3	TRBD2	TGTGCCATCAGAGACTGGGGGGGCTCTGGGGCCAACGTCCTGACTTTC	CAIRDWGGSGANVLTF
TRBJ1-5	-	TRBV19	TRBD1	TGTGCCACTAGAGACAGGGACGATCAGCCCCAGCATTTT	CATRDRDDQPQHF
TRBJ1-1	once	TRBV3-1/TRBV3-2	-	TGTGCCAGCAGCCAATCCAGGGAAGCTTTCTTT	CASSQSREAFF
TRBJ2-2	-	TRBV7-6	-	TGTGCCAGCAATGAGTACACGGGGAGTGTCGCGAACACCGGGGAGCTGTTTTTT	CASNEYTGSVANTGELFF
TRBJ2-1	once	TRBV18	TRBD2	TGTGCCAGCTCACTACTAGCGGCAAGTAGCTCCTACAATGAGCAGTTCTTC	CASSLLAASSSYNEQFF
TRBJ1-6	-	TRBV11-2	-	TGTGCCAGCAGCTTAGTGGGAGAGGCAGGGGTAAATTCACCCCTCCACTTT	CASSLVGEAGVNSPLHF
TRBJ2-1	-	TRBV23-1	TRBD2	TGCGCCAGCAGTCACCCCCCCTCACTAGGCACGGGACTAGGTTCCTACAATGAGCAGTTCTTC	CASSHPPSLGTGLGSYNEQFF
TRBJ1-2	-	TRBV11-2	-	TGTGCCAGCAGCCAGACACGTTCTAACTATGGCTACACCTTC	CASSQTRSNYGYTF
TRBJ2-1	-	TRBV3-1/TRBV3-2	TRBD2	TGTGCCAGCAGCTCCAGTAGCGGGGGGGCCCTACCCTACAATGAGCAGTTCTTC	CASSSSSGGALPYNEQFF
TRBJ1-6	-	TRBV19	-	TGTGCCAGTAGAGACTTTAATAATTCACCCCTCCACTTT	CASRDFNNSPLHF
TRBJ1-1	-	TRBV2	-	TGTGCCAGCAGTGTTGAACAGGGGAACACTGAAGCTTTCTTT	CASSVEQGNTEAFF
TRBJ2-3	-	TRBV27	TRBD2	TGTGCCAGCAGTTTATCGGTAGCGGGACGTCGTGGAGATACGCAGTATTTT	CASSLSVAGRRGDTQYF